The rows below give T cell receptor beta chains drawn from one sample of a study of blood T cell repertoires in COVID-19. Using immunoSEQ multiplex PCR, the repertoire was profiled, and TCRdb retains in-frame clones only, with some absent. The data hold 350,000 to 450,000 clones, with 80% to 90% observed a single time. Sequenced: PBMCs or T cells enriched from blood (not recorded which). Receptor source: a man aged 30-40 years who had recovered from COVID-19. CDR3s include the opening cysteine and the closing phenylalanine or tryptophan. D genes are given only for firm matches. Some rows have no size entry. The others give once, few or many, or a class for an expanded clone.

V: TRBV7-3
size: NA
D: TRBD2
J: TRBJ2-3
DNA: TGTGCCAGCAGCCCAGGACTAGCGGGAGATACGCAGTATTTT
CDR3: CASSPGLAGDTQYF

V: TRBV18
size: NA
D: NA
J: TRBJ1-4
DNA: TGTGCCAGCTCACTACCTCCGGAGTCGGGGGAAAAACTGTTTTTT
CDR3: CASSLPPESGEKLFF

V: TRBV5-6
size: NA
D: TRBD1
J: TRBJ2-3
DNA: TGTGCCAGCAGCCACAGGGGGCGAGGCACAGATACGCAGTATTTT
CDR3: CASSHRGRGTDTQYF

V: TRBV28
size: NA
D: NA
J: TRBJ1-2
DNA: TGTGCCAGCAGTCCACAAACAGGGTTAGTCGGCTACACCTTC
CDR3: CASSPQTGLVGYTF

V: TRBV29-1
size: NA
D: NA
J: TRBJ1-2
DNA: TGCAGCGTTCCGGGAGGGGTCGGCTATGGCTACACCTTC
CDR3: CSVPGGVGYGYTF

V: TRBV27
size: NA
D: NA
J: TRBJ2-7
DNA: TGTGCCAGCATGACCCGGGGCGAGCAGTACTTC
CDR3: CASMTRGEQYF

V: TRBV7-2
size: NA
D: NA
J: TRBJ2-7
DNA: TGTGCCAGCAGCCTCCAGGGCGGGGACTACGAGCAGTACTTC
CDR3: CASSLQGGDYEQYF

V: TRBV6-5
size: NA
D: TRBD1
J: TRBJ1-1
DNA: TGTGCCAGCACTTCCGGGACAGGGGGGACTGAAGCTTTCTTT
CDR3: CASTSGTGGTEAFF

V: TRBV11-2
size: NA
D: NA
J: TRBJ2-1
DNA: TGTGCCAGCAGCTTCGTCCATGAGCAGTTCTTC
CDR3: CASSFVHEQFF

V: TRBV7-3
size: NA
D: NA
J: TRBJ2-2
DNA: TGTGCCAGCAGCCTTAGACAGGGAGGCACCGGGGAGCTGTTTTTT
CDR3: CASSLRQGGTGELFF

V: TRBV3-1/TRBV3-2
size: NA
D: TRBD2
J: TRBJ2-7
DNA: TGTGCCAGCAGCCAAGTCCTCCCCGGGACTAGCGGGGCATACGAGCAGTACTTC
CDR3: CASSQVLPGTSGAYEQYF

V: TRBV28
size: NA
D: TRBD1
J: TRBJ1-2
DNA: TGTGCCAGCAGTCCCAGACAGGGCCCCTACTATGGCTACACCTTC
CDR3: CASSPRQGPYYGYTF

V: TRBV18
size: NA
D: TRBD1
J: TRBJ1-2
DNA: TGTGCCAGCTCAGGACAGGACAACTATGGCTACACCTTC
CDR3: CASSGQDNYGYTF

V: TRBV5-4
size: NA
D: TRBD1
J: TRBJ1-2
DNA: TGTGCCAGCAGCTTGCCCACTGGGACAGACTATGGCTACACCTTC
CDR3: CASSLPTGTDYGYTF

V: TRBV21-1
size: NA
D: NA
J: TRBJ1-2
DNA: TGTGCCAGCAGCACCGGGACAGACGAGAACTATGGCTACACCTTC
CDR3: CASSTGTDENYGYTF

V: TRBV27
size: once
D: TRBD2
J: TRBJ2-5
DNA: TGTGCCAGCAGCCATAGCGGGGAAGAGACCCAGTACTTC
CDR3: CASSHSGEETQYF

V: TRBV19
size: NA
D: TRBD2
J: TRBJ2-5
DNA: TGTGCCAGTCGGCCGCGACTAGCGGGAGGGCCCCAAGAGACCCAGTACTTC
CDR3: CASRPRLAGGPQETQYF

V: TRBV19
size: NA
D: TRBD1
J: TRBJ1-5
DNA: TGTGCCAGTAGTAGTGAACAGGGCAAAGGGGGCTATAGCAATCAGCCCCAGCATTTT
CDR3: CASSSEQGKGGYSNQPQHF

V: TRBV12-3/TRBV12-4
size: NA
D: NA
J: TRBJ1-5
DNA: TGTGCCAGCAGAAATCAGGAAAATCAGCCCCAGCATTTT
CDR3: CASRNQENQPQHF

V: TRBV7-9
size: NA
D: TRBD1
J: TRBJ2-5
DNA: TGTGCCAGCAGCTTAGCTGGGACAGGGGCTTCTTGGAGGGAGACCCAGTACTTC
CDR3: CASSLAGTGASWRETQYF

V: TRBV9
size: NA
D: TRBD2
J: TRBJ2-7
DNA: TGTGCCAGCAGCCTGGGGACTAGCGGGAGTTCCTACGAGCAGTACTTC
CDR3: CASSLGTSGSSYEQYF

V: TRBV5-4
size: NA
D: TRBD1
J: TRBJ1-4
DNA: TGTGCCAGCAGGAGGGACAGGACGGATGAAAAACTGTTTTTT
CDR3: CASRRDRTDEKLFF

V: TRBV6-2/TRBV6-3
size: few
D: TRBD1
J: TRBJ2-3
DNA: TGTGCCAGCAGTACCGGACCGGGACAGGGAACAGATACGCAGTATTTT
CDR3: CASSTGPGQGTDTQYF

V: TRBV3-1/TRBV3-2
size: NA
D: NA
J: TRBJ1-1
DNA: TGTGCCAGCAGCCCTCGGGTACAGGGTGGTACTGAAGCTTTCTTT
CDR3: CASSPRVQGGTEAFF

V: TRBV10-3
size: NA
D: TRBD1
J: TRBJ1-5
DNA: TGTGCCATCAGTTCGACAGGGGGGAATCAGCCCCAGCATTTT
CDR3: CAISSTGGNQPQHF

V: TRBV5-1
size: few
D: TRBD1
J: TRBJ1-1
DNA: TGCGCCAGCAGCCTGGACAGGGGCTATGAAGCTTTCTTT
CDR3: CASSLDRGYEAFF

V: TRBV27
size: NA
D: TRBD1
J: TRBJ1-3
DNA: TGTGCCAGCCGAACAGGGGCTGGAAACACCATATATTTT
CDR3: CASRTGAGNTIYF

V: TRBV10-2
size: NA
D: TRBD1
J: TRBJ2-5
DNA: TGCGCCAGCAGGGCTGACAGGGGGCGTTCGTCCACCGGGGAGACCCAGTACTTC
CDR3: CASRADRGRSSTGETQYF

V: TRBV4-1
size: NA
D: NA
J: TRBJ2-3
DNA: TGCGCCAGCAGCCAAATAGTAGCTAGCACAGATACGCAGTATTTT
CDR3: CASSQIVASTDTQYF

V: TRBV24-1
size: NA
D: NA
J: TRBJ1-2
DNA: TGTGCCACCAGTGAGGCAGGGGCGGGCTATGGCTACACCTTC
CDR3: CATSEAGAGYGYTF

V: TRBV6-5
size: NA
D: NA
J: TRBJ2-7
DNA: TGTGCCAGCAGTTACTCGAGTAACTACGAGCAGTACTTC
CDR3: CASSYSSNYEQYF

V: TRBV27
size: once
D: NA
J: TRBJ1-5
DNA: TGTGCCAGCAGTTTATCAGGGGTCGATCAGCCCCAGCATTTT
CDR3: CASSLSGVDQPQHF

V: TRBV3-1/TRBV3-2
size: few
D: NA
J: TRBJ1-2
DNA: TGTGCCAGCAGCCAACGGGGGGCGCCCGGCTACACCTTC
CDR3: CASSQRGAPGYTF

V: TRBV9
size: NA
D: TRBD1
J: TRBJ2-3
DNA: TGTGCCAGCAGTCCGGACAGGGAGAACACAGATACGCAGTATTTT
CDR3: CASSPDRENTDTQYF

V: TRBV28
size: NA
D: TRBD2
J: TRBJ2-2
DNA: TGTGCCAGCAGTTTAACGGGACTAGCGGGACGGACCGGGGAGCTGTTTTTT
CDR3: CASSLTGLAGRTGELFF

V: TRBV24-1
size: NA
D: NA
J: TRBJ1-5
DNA: TGTGCCACCAGTGACGGTACTACACAGCCCCAGCATTTT
CDR3: CATSDGTTQPQHF

V: TRBV29-1
size: NA
D: NA
J: TRBJ1-3
DNA: TGCAGCGTTCGGGGTTATGGAAACACCATATATTTT
CDR3: CSVRGYGNTIYF

V: TRBV7-2
size: NA
D: TRBD2
J: TRBJ2-7
DNA: TGTGCCAGCAGCCTGCTAGGGAGCGGGAGCCTTTCCTACGAGCAGTACTTC
CDR3: CASSLLGSGSLSYEQYF

V: TRBV12-3/TRBV12-4
size: once
D: NA
J: TRBJ2-5
DNA: TGTGCCAGCAGCCCCCGGGGAGAGACCCAGTACTTC
CDR3: CASSPRGETQYF

V: TRBV27
size: NA
D: NA
J: TRBJ2-7
DNA: TGTGCCAGCACCCCCGCAGATGGTTCCTACGAGCAGTACTTC
CDR3: CASTPADGSYEQYF

V: TRBV4-1
size: NA
D: NA
J: TRBJ1-1
DNA: TGCGCCAGCAGCCAAATAGGGGGGGTCGGCACTGAAGCTTTCTTT
CDR3: CASSQIGGVGTEAFF

V: TRBV14
size: NA
D: TRBD1
J: TRBJ1-6
DNA: TGTGCCAGCAGCCAGGACAGGGGTAATTCACCCCTCCACTTT
CDR3: CASSQDRGNSPLHF

V: TRBV7-6
size: NA
D: TRBD1
J: TRBJ2-5
DNA: TGTGCCAGCAGCCGCCCGACAGGGGGGCAAGAGACCCAGTACTTC
CDR3: CASSRPTGGQETQYF

V: TRBV9
size: NA
D: NA
J: TRBJ1-1
DNA: TGTGCCAGCAGCCCCTCGACAGCGAACACTGAAGCTTTCTTT
CDR3: CASSPSTANTEAFF

V: TRBV11-2
size: NA
D: NA
J: TRBJ1-2
DNA: TGTGCCAGCAGGAAACAGGGAACCCCCCTCTATGGCTACACCTTC
CDR3: CASRKQGTPLYGYTF

V: TRBV4-1
size: NA
D: TRBD1
J: TRBJ2-7
DNA: TGCGCCAGCAGCCCTACGGGGACAGGGATGGACGAGCAGTACTTC
CDR3: CASSPTGTGMDEQYF

V: TRBV21-1
size: NA
D: NA
J: TRBJ2-3
DNA: TGTGCCAGCAAAAGGCGGCTGCGGGAGAGCACAGATACGCAGTATTTT
CDR3: CASKRRLRESTDTQYF

V: TRBV10-3
size: NA
D: TRBD2
J: TRBJ2-2
DNA: TGTGCCTCCCGGACTAGCGGGAGTCCCGTGGGCACCGGGGAGCTGTTTTTT
CDR3: CASRTSGSPVGTGELFF